This T cell receptor (beta chain) comes out of a study of blood T cell repertoires in COVID-19. Contact with a PCR-confirmed or clinician-diagnosed COVID-19 case occurred within 2 weeks of entry. Only in-frame clones appear in the TCRdb table, and some are missing; sequencing was by immunoSEQ multiplex PCR. The sample shows about 250,000 clones, around 83% of them seen only once. The CDR3 is 13 amino acids. Deletions cut 2 bases from V and 3 bases from J, with 5 bases between. The V gene's germline CDR1 is SGHTA and CDR2 FQGTGA. The genes are TRBV7-3 and TRBJ1-5, with D hard to call. The receptor's source is a man aged 40-50 years who had been exposed to COVID-19. The specimen was PBMCs or T cells enriched from blood (not recorded which). The CDR3 protein is CASSLEYNQPQHF. The CDR3 DNA follows: TGTGCCAGCAGCTTAGAGTACAATCAGCCCCAGCATTTT.